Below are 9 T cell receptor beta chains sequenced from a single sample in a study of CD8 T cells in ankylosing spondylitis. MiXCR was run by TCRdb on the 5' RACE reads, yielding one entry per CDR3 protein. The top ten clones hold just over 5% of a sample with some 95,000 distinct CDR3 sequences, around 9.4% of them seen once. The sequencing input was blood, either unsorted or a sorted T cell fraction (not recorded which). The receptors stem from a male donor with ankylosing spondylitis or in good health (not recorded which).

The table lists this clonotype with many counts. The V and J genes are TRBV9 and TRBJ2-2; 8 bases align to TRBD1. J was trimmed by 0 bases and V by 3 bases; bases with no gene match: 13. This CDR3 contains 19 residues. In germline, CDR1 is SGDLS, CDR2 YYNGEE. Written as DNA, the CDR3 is TGTGCCAGCAGCGGGAAGGACAGGGTATCGATTCCGAACACCGGGGAGCTGTTTTTT. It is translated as CASSGKDRVSIPNTGELFF.

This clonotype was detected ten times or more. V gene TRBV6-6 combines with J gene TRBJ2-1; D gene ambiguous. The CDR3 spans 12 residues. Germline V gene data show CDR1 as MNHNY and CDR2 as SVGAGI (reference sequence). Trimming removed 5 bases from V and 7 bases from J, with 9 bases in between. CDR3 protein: CASSQMGNEQFF. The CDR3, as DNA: TGTGCCAGCAGTCAAATGGGGAATGAGCAGTTCTTC.

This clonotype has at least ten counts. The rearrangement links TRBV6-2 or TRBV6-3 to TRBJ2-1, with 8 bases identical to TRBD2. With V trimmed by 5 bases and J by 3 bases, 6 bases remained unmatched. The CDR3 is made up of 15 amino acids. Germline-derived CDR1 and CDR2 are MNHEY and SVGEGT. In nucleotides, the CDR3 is TGTGCCAGCAGTAACCTAGCGGGTCTCTACAATGAGCAGTTCTTC. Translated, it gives CASSNLAGLYNEQFF.

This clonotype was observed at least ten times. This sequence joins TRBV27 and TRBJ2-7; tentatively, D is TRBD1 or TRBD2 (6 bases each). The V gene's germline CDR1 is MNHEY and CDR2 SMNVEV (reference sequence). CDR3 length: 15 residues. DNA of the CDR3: TGTGCAGCGGCGCGAGACGGGGGACAAACCTACGAGCAGTACTTC. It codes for CAAARDGGQTYEQYF.

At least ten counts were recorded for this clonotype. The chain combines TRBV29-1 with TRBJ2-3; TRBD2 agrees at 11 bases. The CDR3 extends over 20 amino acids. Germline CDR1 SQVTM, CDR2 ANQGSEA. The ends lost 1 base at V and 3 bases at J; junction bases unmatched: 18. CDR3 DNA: TGCAGCGTTGAAGCCACCCACCTAGCGGGGGGCCAGGGGTCTACAGATACGCAGTATTTT. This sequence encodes CSVEATHLAGGQGSTDTQYF.

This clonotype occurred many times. DNA for the CDR3: TGTGCCAGCAGGGAATGGGCGCACACTGAAGCTTTCTTT. Translating it yields CASREWAHTEAFF. This sequence joins TRBV2 and TRBJ1-1, with D unresolved. This CDR3 comprises 13 residues. V dropped 6 bases and J dropped 3 bases, with 11 bases sitting between them. CDR1 and CDR2 (germline): SNHLY, FYNNEI.

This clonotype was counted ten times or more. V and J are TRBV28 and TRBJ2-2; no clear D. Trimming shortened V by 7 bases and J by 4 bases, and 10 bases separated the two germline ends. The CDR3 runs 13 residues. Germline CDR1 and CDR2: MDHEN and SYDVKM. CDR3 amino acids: CASKNTITGELFF. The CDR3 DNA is TGTGCCAGCAAGAATACAATCACCGGGGAGCTGTTTTTT.

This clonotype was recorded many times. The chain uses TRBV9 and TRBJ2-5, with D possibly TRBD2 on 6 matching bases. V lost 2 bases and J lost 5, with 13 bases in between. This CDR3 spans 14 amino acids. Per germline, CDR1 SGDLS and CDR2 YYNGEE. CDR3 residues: CASSVGGEGETQYF. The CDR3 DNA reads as TGTGCCAGCAGCGTGGGCGGGGAAGGGGAGACCCAGTACTTC.

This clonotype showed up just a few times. The CDR3 sequence: CASSSQGLAGPNTGELFF. The CDR3 nucleotides read TGTGCCAGCAGCTCCCAGGGACTAGCGGGGCCGAACACCGGGGAGCTGTTTTTT. The chain recombines TRBV11-2 with TRBJ2-2, with 13 bases identical to TRBD2. CDR3 length: 18 residues. V lost 4 bases to trimming and J lost 0 bases; unmatched junction nucleotides: 5. Germline V CDR1 and CDR2: SGHAT, FQNNGV.